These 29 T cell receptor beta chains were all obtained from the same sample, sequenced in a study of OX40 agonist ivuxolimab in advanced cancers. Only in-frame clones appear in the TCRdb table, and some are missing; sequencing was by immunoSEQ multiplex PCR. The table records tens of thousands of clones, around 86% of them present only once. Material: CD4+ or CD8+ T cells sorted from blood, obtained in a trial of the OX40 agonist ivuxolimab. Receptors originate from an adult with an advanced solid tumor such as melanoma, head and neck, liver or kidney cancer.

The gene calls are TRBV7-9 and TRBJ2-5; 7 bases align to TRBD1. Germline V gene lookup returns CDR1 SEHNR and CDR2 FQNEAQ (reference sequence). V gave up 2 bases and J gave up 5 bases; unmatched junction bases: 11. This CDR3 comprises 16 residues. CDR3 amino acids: CASSLRRQGAGETQYF. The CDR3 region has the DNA TGTGCCAGCAGCTTAAGGAGACAGGGTGCCGGGGAGACCCAGTACTTC.

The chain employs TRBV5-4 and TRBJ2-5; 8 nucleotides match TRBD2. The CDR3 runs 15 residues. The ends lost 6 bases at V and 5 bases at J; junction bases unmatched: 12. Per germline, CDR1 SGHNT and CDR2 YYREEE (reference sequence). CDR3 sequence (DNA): TGTGCCAGCACCCCCGGACTAGCCTCTCCGGAGACCCAGTACTTC. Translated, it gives CASTPGLASPETQYF.

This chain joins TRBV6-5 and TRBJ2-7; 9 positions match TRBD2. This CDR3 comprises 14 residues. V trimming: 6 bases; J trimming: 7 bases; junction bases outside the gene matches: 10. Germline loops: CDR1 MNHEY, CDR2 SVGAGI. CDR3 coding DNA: TGTGCCAGCAGGAGGGGGACTAGCCAGAAAGAGCAGTACTTC. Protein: CASRRGTSQKEQYF.

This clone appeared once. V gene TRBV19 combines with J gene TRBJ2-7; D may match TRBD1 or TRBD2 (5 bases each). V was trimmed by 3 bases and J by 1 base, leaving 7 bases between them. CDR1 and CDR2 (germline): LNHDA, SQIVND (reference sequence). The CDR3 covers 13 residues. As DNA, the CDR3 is TGTGCCAGTAGTATGGGGGTTTCCTACGAGCAGTACTTC. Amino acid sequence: CASSMGVSYEQYF.

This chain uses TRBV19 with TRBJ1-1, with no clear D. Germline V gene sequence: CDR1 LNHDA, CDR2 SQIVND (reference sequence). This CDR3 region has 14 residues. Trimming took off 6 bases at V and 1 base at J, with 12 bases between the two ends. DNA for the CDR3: TGTGCCAGTAGCAAAGAAATCCCGAACACTGAAGCTTTCTTT. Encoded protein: CASSKEIPNTEAFF.

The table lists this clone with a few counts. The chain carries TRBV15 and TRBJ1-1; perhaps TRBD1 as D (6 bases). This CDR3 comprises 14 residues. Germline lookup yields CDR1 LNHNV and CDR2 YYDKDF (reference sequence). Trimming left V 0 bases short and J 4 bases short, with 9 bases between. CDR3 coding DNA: TGTGCCACCAGCAGAGACCCAGGGGTCACTGAAGCTTTCTTT. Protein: CATSRDPGVTEAFF.

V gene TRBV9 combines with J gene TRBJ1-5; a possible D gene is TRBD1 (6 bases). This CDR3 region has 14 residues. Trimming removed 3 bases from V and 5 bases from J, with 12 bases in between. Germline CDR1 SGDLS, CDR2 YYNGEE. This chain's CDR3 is CASSGGGGYQPQHF. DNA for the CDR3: TGTGCCAGCAGCGGAGGGGGAGGATATCAGCCCCAGCATTTT.

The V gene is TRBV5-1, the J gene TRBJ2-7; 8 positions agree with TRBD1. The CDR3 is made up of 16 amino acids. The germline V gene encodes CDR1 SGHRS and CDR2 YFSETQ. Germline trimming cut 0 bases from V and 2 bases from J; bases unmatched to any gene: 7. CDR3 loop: CASSLAVAQGAYEQYF. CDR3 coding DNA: TGCGCCAGCAGCTTGGCGGTAGCACAGGGGGCCTACGAGCAGTACTTC.

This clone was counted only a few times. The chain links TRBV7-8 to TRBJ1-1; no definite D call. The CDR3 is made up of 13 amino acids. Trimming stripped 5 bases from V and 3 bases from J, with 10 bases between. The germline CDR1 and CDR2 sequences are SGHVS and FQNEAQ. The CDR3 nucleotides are TGTGCCAGCAGCCTTCGAGTGGACACTGAAGCTTTCTTT. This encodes CASSLRVDTEAFF.

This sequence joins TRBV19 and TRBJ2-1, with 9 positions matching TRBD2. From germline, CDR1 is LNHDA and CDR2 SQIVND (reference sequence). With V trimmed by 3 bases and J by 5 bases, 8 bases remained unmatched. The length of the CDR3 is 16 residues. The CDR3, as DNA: TGTGCCAGTAGTATCCTAGGACTAGCGAAGGACAATGAGCAGTTCTTC. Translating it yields CASSILGLAKDNEQFF.

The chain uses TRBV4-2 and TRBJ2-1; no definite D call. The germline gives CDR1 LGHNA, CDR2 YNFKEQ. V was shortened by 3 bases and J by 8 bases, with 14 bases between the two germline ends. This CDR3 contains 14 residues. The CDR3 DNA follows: TGTGCCAGCAGCCAGGCGAGCCCCGCCCATGAGCAGTTCTTC. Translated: CASSQASPAHEQFF.

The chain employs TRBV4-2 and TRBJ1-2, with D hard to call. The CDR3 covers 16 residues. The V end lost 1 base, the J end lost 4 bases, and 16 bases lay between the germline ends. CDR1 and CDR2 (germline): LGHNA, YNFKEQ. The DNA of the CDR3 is TGTGCCAGCAGCCAAGTTGTATTGGGCCAGCCCTATGGCTACACCTTC. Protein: CASSQVVLGQPYGYTF.

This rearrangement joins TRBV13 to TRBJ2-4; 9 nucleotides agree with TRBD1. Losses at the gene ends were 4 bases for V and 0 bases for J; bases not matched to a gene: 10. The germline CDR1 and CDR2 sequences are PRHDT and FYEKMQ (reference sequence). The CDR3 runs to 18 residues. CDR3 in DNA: TGTGCCAGCAGCTCCTTACAGGGGGCGGGGGTAGCCAAAAACATTCAGTACTTC. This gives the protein CASSSLQGAGVAKNIQYF.

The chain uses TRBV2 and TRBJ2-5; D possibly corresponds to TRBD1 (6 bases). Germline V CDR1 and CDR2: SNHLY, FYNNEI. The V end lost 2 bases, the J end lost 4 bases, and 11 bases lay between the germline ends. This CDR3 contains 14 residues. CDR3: CASSENRDGETQYF. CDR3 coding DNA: TGTGCCAGCAGTGAAAACAGGGATGGAGAGACCCAGTACTTC. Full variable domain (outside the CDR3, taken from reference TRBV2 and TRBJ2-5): EPEVTQTPSHQVTQMGQEVILRCVPISNHLYFYWYRQILGQKVEFLVSFYNNEISEKSEIFDDQFSVERPDGSNFTLKIRSTKLEDSAMYFCASSENRDGETQYFGPGTRLLVL.

CDR3 region: CASSPGQGPGYTF. As DNA, the CDR3 is TGTGCCAGCAGTCCGGGACAGGGACCCGGCTACACCTTC. This rearrangement joins TRBV6-6 to TRBJ1-2; TRBD1 matches at 9 bases. V was clipped by 5 bases and J by 8 bases; unmatched bases: 6. Germline CDR1 MNHNY, CDR2 SVGAGI (reference sequence). This CDR3 is built from 13 residues.

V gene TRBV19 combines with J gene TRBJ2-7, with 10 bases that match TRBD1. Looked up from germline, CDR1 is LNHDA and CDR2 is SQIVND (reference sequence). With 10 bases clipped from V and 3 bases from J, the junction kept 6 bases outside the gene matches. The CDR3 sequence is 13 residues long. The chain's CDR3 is CATKGDRGYEQYF. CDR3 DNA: TGTGCCACCAAAGGGGACAGGGGCTACGAGCAGTACTTC.

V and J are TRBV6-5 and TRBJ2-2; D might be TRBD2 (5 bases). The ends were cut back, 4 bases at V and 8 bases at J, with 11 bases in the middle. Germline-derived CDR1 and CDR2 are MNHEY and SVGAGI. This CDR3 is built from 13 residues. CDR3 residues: CASSFGNGGELFF. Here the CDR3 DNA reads TGTGCCAGCAGTTTCGGGAATGGAGGGGAGCTGTTTTTT.

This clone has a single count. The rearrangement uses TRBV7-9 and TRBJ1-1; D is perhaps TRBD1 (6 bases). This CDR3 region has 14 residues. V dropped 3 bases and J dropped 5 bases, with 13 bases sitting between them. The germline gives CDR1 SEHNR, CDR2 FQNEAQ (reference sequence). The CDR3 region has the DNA TGTGCCAGCAGCTTTACAGGGAGTAGTACTGAAGCTTTCTTT. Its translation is CASSFTGSSTEAFF.

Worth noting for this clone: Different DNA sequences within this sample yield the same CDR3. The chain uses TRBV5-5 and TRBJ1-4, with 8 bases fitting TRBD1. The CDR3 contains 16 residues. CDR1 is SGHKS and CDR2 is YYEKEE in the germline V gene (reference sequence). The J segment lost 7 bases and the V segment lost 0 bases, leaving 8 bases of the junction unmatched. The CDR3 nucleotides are TGTGCCAGCAGCTTGGCGGGGGGGACAGGAGGTGAAAAACTGTTTTTT. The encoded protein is CASSLAGGTGGEKLFF.

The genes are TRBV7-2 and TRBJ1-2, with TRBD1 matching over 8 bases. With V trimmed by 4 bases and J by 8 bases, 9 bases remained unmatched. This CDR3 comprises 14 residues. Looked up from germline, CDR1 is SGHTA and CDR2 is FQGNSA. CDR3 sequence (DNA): TGTGCCAGCAGCTCCCAGGGGGCGCTTGGGGGCTACACCTTC. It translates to CASSSQGALGGYTF.

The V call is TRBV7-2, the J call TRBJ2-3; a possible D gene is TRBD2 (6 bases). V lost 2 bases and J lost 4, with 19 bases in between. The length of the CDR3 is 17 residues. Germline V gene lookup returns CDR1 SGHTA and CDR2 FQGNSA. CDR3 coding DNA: TGTGCCAGCAGCTTATTAATTTTTGCTAGCGAGGCAGATACGCAGTATTTT. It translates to CASSLLIFASEADTQYF. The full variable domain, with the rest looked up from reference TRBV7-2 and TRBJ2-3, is GAGVSQSPSNKVTEKGKDVELRCDPISGHTALYWYRQSLGQGLEFLIYFQGNSAPDKSGLPSDRFSAERTGGSVSTLTIQRTQQEDSAVYLCASSLLIFASEADTQYFGPGTRLTVL.

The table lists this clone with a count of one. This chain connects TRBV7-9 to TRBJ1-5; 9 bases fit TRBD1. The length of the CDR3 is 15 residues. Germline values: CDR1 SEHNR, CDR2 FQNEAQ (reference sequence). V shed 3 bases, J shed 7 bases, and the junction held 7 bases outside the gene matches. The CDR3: CASSFGTGLGQPQHF. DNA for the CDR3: TGTGCCAGCAGCTTCGGGACAGGGCTGGGACAGCCCCAGCATTTT.

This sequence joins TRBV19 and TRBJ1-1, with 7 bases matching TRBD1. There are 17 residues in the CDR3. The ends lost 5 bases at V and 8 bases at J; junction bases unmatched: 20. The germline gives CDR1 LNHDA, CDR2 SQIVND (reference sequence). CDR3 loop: CASSAQGDLLNGAEAFF. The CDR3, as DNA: TGTGCCAGTAGTGCGCAGGGGGACTTGCTTAATGGGGCCGAAGCTTTCTTT.

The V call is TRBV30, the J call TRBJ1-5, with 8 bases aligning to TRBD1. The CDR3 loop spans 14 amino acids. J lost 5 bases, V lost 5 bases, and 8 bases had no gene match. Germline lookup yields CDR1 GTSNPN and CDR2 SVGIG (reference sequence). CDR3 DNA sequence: TGTGCCTGGTGTCCGGCAGGGGGCTATCAGCCCCAGCATTTT. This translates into CAWCPAGGYQPQHF.

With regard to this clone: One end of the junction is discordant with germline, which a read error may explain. The CDR3 DNA is TGTGCCAGCAGTCACTCAACAGGGGGAGGCTATGAAAAACTGTTTTTT. This sequence encodes CASSHSTGGGYEKLFF. The V call is TRBV6-5, the J call TRBJ1-4; 8 positions match TRBD1. CDR3 size: 16 residues. Germline-derived CDR1 and CDR2 are MNHEY and SVGAGI.

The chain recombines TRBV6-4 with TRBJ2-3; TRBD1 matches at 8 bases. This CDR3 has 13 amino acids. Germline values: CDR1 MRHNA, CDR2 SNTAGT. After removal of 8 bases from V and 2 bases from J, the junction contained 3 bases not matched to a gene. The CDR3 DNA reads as TGTGCCAGCGGACAGGGACCCACAGATACGCAGTATTTT. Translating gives CASGQGPTDTQYF.

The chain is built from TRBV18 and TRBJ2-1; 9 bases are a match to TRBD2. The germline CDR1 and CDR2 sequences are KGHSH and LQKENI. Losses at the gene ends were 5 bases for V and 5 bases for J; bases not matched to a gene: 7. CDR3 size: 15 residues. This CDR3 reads CASSRGIAGDNEQFF. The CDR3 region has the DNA TGTGCCAGCTCAAGGGGAATAGCGGGGGACAATGAGCAGTTCTTC.

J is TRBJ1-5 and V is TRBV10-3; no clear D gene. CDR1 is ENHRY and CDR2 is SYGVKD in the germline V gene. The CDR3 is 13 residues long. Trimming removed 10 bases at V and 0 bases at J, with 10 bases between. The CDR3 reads CASSGYSNQPQHF. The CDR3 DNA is TGTGCCAGCAGCGGTTATAGCAATCAGCCCCAGCATTTT.

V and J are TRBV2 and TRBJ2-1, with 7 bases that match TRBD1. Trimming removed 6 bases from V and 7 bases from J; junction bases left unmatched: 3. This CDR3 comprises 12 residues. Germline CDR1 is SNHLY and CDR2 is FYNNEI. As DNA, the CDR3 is TGTGCCAGCAGATTGGACAGGAATGAGCAGTTCTTC. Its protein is CASRLDRNEQFF.